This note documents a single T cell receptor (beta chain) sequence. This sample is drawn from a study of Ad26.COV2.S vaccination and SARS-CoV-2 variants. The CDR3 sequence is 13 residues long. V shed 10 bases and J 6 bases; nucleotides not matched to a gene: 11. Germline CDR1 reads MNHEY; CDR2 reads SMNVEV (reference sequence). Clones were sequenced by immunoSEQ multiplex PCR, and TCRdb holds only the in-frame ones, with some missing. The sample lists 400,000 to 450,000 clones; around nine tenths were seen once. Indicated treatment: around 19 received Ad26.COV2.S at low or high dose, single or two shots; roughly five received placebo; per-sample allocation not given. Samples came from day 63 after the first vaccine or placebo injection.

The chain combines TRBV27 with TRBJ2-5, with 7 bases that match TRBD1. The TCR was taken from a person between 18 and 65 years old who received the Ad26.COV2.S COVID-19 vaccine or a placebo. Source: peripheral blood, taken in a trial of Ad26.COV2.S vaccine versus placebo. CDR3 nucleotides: TGTGCCACCGCCAGTACAGGGGCGAAGACCCAGTACTTC. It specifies CATASTGAKTQYF.